This T cell receptor beta chain came from a study of PD-L1 blockade in urothelial cancer. Study at large: In the patient group, most of the roughly 30 were males with bladder-origin urothelial cancer.

Sequencing was performed with immunoSEQ multiplex PCR; in TCRdb, only in-frame clones are kept and a portion is missing. The sample includes approximately 50,000 clones, approximately 79% of them seen just once. This CDR3 is 16 amino acids long. The V gene's germline CDR1 is SGHAT and CDR2 FQNNGV. Trimming at V came to 3 bases and at J to 5 bases, leaving 9 bases not matched to a gene. Sample time point: pretreatment peripheral blood. This chain uses TRBV11-2 with TRBJ1-4, with 7 bases matching TRBD1. Sequencing was performed on PBMCs, taken around atezolizumab (anti-PD-L1) treatment. The clonotype originates from a man aged 70-80 years with urothelial cancer. Written as DNA, the CDR3 is TGTGCCAGCAGCTTCGGACAGGACACAAAGAATGAAAAACTGTTTTTT. Amino acid sequence: CASSFGQDTKNEKLFF.